This is a list of T cell receptor beta chains from one sample in a study of cytomegalovirus exposure and HLA in healthy donors. Method: immunoSEQ multiplex PCR; TCRdb's copy keeps in-frame clones and lacks some. This repertoire includes about 140,000 clones. The specimen sequenced was PBMCs. These receptors were obtained from a woman aged 18-30 years in good health and CMV-seronegative. CDR3s include the opening cysteine and the closing phenylalanine or tryptophan. Each record gives: CDR3 DNA, CDR3 protein, V gene, D gene, J gene. The D gene is left open where the match is weak.

cdr3_nt: TGTGCCAGCAGCTGGGATTGGGGGGGGCGAGACGAAAAACTGTTTTTT
cdr3_aa: CASSWDWGGRDEKLFF
v_call: TRBV5-5
d_call: -
j_call: TRBJ1-4

cdr3_nt: TGTGCCAGCAGCCTCAGAACAGGGAGAGTAGAGACCCAGTACTTC
cdr3_aa: CASSLRTGRVETQYF
v_call: TRBV7-2
d_call: -
j_call: TRBJ2-5

cdr3_nt: TGTGCCTGGTCACCCAGTGCGGGGGTTGGCTACACCTTC
cdr3_aa: CAWSPSAGVGYTF
v_call: TRBV30
d_call: -
j_call: TRBJ1-2

cdr3_nt: TGCGCCAGCAGCCAAGCGGGGGGATACTATGGCTACACCTTC
cdr3_aa: CASSQAGGYYGYTF
v_call: TRBV4-3
d_call: -
j_call: TRBJ1-2

cdr3_nt: TGCGCCAGCAGTTTGGGTTTGCGGAGGAACACTGAAGCTTTCTTT
cdr3_aa: CASSLGLRRNTEAFF
v_call: TRBV5-1
d_call: -
j_call: TRBJ1-1

cdr3_nt: TGTGCCAGCAGTCCGACTAGCGTACTAACAGATACGCAGTATTTT
cdr3_aa: CASSPTSVLTDTQYF
v_call: TRBV7-3
d_call: TRBD2
j_call: TRBJ2-3

cdr3_nt: TGTGCCAGCAGCGTAGCAAAGTCCGGGATTAGGGCCAATGAGCAGTTCTTC
cdr3_aa: CASSVAKSGIRANEQFF
v_call: TRBV9
d_call: -
j_call: TRBJ2-1

cdr3_nt: TGTGCCAGCAGCCAGGGGCCTCCGGGTAATGAAAAACTGTTTTTT
cdr3_aa: CASSQGPPGNEKLFF
v_call: TRBV4-2
d_call: -
j_call: TRBJ1-4

cdr3_nt: TGTGCCAGCAGTTTATCCCTGTTAACCGGGGAGCTGTTTTTT
cdr3_aa: CASSLSLLTGELFF
v_call: TRBV27
d_call: -
j_call: TRBJ2-2

cdr3_nt: TGCGCCAGCAGTGACCCGGGACAGGGTGGCAAAGGGGCTTTCTTT
cdr3_aa: CASSDPGQGGKGAFF
v_call: TRBV10-1
d_call: TRBD1
j_call: TRBJ1-1

cdr3_nt: TGCGCCAGCGGGATAGCGGGCAGTCCGAACACCGGGGAGCTGTTTTTT
cdr3_aa: CASGIAGSPNTGELFF
v_call: TRBV5-1
d_call: TRBD2
j_call: TRBJ2-2

cdr3_nt: TGTGCCAGTAGTTCGTCTTGGGACAGGGGGAATCAGCCCCAGCATTTT
cdr3_aa: CASSSSWDRGNQPQHF
v_call: TRBV19
d_call: TRBD1
j_call: TRBJ1-5

cdr3_nt: TGTGCCAGCAGCTTGAGGACAGGGGATGGCTACACCTTC
cdr3_aa: CASSLRTGDGYTF
v_call: TRBV5-4
d_call: TRBD1
j_call: TRBJ1-2

cdr3_nt: TGCGCCAGCAGCCAAGACTCCCTCGGGAGGGGATATGGCTACACCTTC
cdr3_aa: CASSQDSLGRGYGYTF
v_call: TRBV4-1
d_call: -
j_call: TRBJ1-2

cdr3_nt: TGCGCCAGCAGCTTGAGTAGCGGGTTCATGGGAGAGACCCAGTACTTC
cdr3_aa: CASSLSSGFMGETQYF
v_call: TRBV5-1
d_call: TRBD2
j_call: TRBJ2-5

cdr3_nt: TGTGCCAGCAGCTCTCGGACAGGGATGGATGAAAAACTGTTTTTT
cdr3_aa: CASSSRTGMDEKLFF
v_call: TRBV5-4
d_call: TRBD1
j_call: TRBJ1-4

cdr3_nt: TGTGCCAGCAGCTTGCACCTACCTAACTATGGCTACACCTTC
cdr3_aa: CASSLHLPNYGYTF
v_call: TRBV5-6
d_call: -
j_call: TRBJ1-2

cdr3_nt: TGTGCCAGCAGCCAATGGACAGGCGGCGGGGAGCTGTTTTTT
cdr3_aa: CASSQWTGGGELFF
v_call: TRBV2
d_call: TRBD1
j_call: TRBJ2-2

cdr3_nt: TGTGCCAGCAGCGTAGGCGGAACAGGTAGCCTCTATGGCTACACCTTC
cdr3_aa: CASSVGGTGSLYGYTF
v_call: TRBV9
d_call: -
j_call: TRBJ1-2

cdr3_nt: TGTGCCAGCAGCTTAGCGAATCCGCTAGCGGGAGGGCCGGGTGAGCAGTTCTTC
cdr3_aa: CASSLANPLAGGPGEQFF
v_call: TRBV11-3
d_call: TRBD2
j_call: TRBJ2-1

cdr3_nt: TGTGCCAGTAGTATGATGGGGGAGGCGGAAAAACTGTTTTTT
cdr3_aa: CASSMMGEAEKLFF
v_call: TRBV19
d_call: -
j_call: TRBJ1-4

cdr3_nt: TGTGCCAGCAGTTTAAAAGGGGGCCATCCCGGGGAGCTGTTTTTT
cdr3_aa: CASSLKGGHPGELFF
v_call: TRBV27
d_call: TRBD1
j_call: TRBJ2-2

cdr3_nt: TGTGCCAGCATCTTGGGGAAAGACAACAGGATAGAGACCCAGTACTTC
cdr3_aa: CASILGKDNRIETQYF
v_call: TRBV7-3
d_call: -
j_call: TRBJ2-5

cdr3_nt: TGTGCCAGCAGCGCCCAGACAGGGCCCGAGCAGTACTTC
cdr3_aa: CASSAQTGPEQYF
v_call: TRBV11-3
d_call: TRBD1
j_call: TRBJ2-7

cdr3_nt: TGTGCCAGCTCACCGGGGGCCAGGGAAAAACTGTTTTTT
cdr3_aa: CASSPGAREKLFF
v_call: TRBV18
d_call: -
j_call: TRBJ1-4

cdr3_nt: TGTGCCTGGAGTGTGACAGGGGTCGACACCGGGGAGCTGTTTTTT
cdr3_aa: CAWSVTGVDTGELFF
v_call: TRBV30
d_call: TRBD1
j_call: TRBJ2-2

cdr3_nt: TGTGCCAGCAGCGTAAGTTGGACGGCGGGAGGAAACGAGCAGTACTTC
cdr3_aa: CASSVSWTAGGNEQYF
v_call: TRBV9
d_call: TRBD2
j_call: TRBJ2-7

cdr3_nt: TGTGCTAGTGGTTTGGAGTTCGGGGAGACCCAGTACTTC
cdr3_aa: CASGLEFGETQYF
v_call: TRBV12-5
d_call: -
j_call: TRBJ2-5

cdr3_nt: TGTGCCAGCAAAGTCCAGGGACTTAGCAATCAGCCCCAGCATTTT
cdr3_aa: CASKVQGLSNQPQHF
v_call: TRBV6-1
d_call: -
j_call: TRBJ1-5

cdr3_nt: TGTGCCACCAGCTCAGGGGAAAGAGATACGCAGTATTTT
cdr3_aa: CATSSGERDTQYF
v_call: TRBV15
d_call: -
j_call: TRBJ2-3

cdr3_nt: TGTGCCAGCAGCGTAGGGGTCGGGACTAGCACAGATACGCAGTATTTT
cdr3_aa: CASSVGVGTSTDTQYF
v_call: TRBV9
d_call: -
j_call: TRBJ2-3

cdr3_nt: TGTGCCAGCAGCCGAGGGTACGAGCAGTACTTC
cdr3_aa: CASSRGYEQYF
v_call: TRBV5-6
d_call: -
j_call: TRBJ2-7

cdr3_nt: TGTGCCATCAGTGGGGACAGGGGTTACACCGGGGAGCTGTTTTTT
cdr3_aa: CAISGDRGYTGELFF
v_call: TRBV10-3
d_call: TRBD1
j_call: TRBJ2-2

cdr3_nt: TGTGCCAGCAGCCAACGTGGTAGCGGGGCGTTTACAGATACGCAGTATTTT
cdr3_aa: CASSQRGSGAFTDTQYF
v_call: TRBV9
d_call: TRBD2
j_call: TRBJ2-3

cdr3_nt: TGTGCCAGCTCACCACCGACCAGCGGGAGGGCAAATGAGCAGTTCTTC
cdr3_aa: CASSPPTSGRANEQFF
v_call: TRBV18
d_call: TRBD2
j_call: TRBJ2-1

cdr3_nt: TGTGCCAGCAGGATCCGGGACAGGGGATCCTACGAGCAGTACTTC
cdr3_aa: CASRIRDRGSYEQYF
v_call: TRBV6-5
d_call: TRBD1
j_call: TRBJ2-7

cdr3_nt: TGTGCCAGCAGTGAAGGGCGGGATTCGAGTGGCTACACCTTC
cdr3_aa: CASSEGRDSSGYTF
v_call: TRBV6-1
d_call: -
j_call: TRBJ1-2

cdr3_nt: TGCGCCAGCAGCTTTGCTCCAATGGGGGGAGACCTCCTCCTCAGCTCCTACAATGAGCAGTTCTTC
cdr3_aa: CASSFAPMGGDLLLSSYNEQFF
v_call: TRBV5-1
d_call: -
j_call: TRBJ2-1

cdr3_nt: TGCGCCAGCAGCTTGGAAGGTAGTGGCAGGTCCCACGAGCAGTACTTC
cdr3_aa: CASSLEGSGRSHEQYF
v_call: TRBV5-1
d_call: -
j_call: TRBJ2-7

cdr3_nt: TGTGCCAGCAGCCCTCTAGGGACAGGGGGTTACGAGCAGTACTTC
cdr3_aa: CASSPLGTGGYEQYF
v_call: TRBV2
d_call: TRBD1
j_call: TRBJ2-7

cdr3_nt: TGTGCCAGCAGCTTAGGTATCGGGAACACTGAAGCTTTCTTT
cdr3_aa: CASSLGIGNTEAFF
v_call: TRBV7-2
d_call: -
j_call: TRBJ1-1

cdr3_nt: TGTGCCAGCAGTGAGCTGTACCACGGGACAGGGAACACTGAAGCTTTCTTT
cdr3_aa: CASSELYHGTGNTEAFF
v_call: TRBV25-1
d_call: TRBD1
j_call: TRBJ1-1

cdr3_nt: TGTGCCAGCAGCCAAGAAGACTACAGGGGAGGTGGAAACACCATATATTTT
cdr3_aa: CASSQEDYRGGGNTIYF
v_call: TRBV14
d_call: TRBD1
j_call: TRBJ1-3

cdr3_nt: TGTGCCAGCAGCGCGGGACTAGCGGGCGACTCCTACGAGCAGTACTTC
cdr3_aa: CASSAGLAGDSYEQYF
v_call: TRBV9
d_call: TRBD2
j_call: TRBJ2-7

cdr3_nt: TGTGCCAGCAGCCGGGACTCCTTCGAGCAGTACTTC
cdr3_aa: CASSRDSFEQYF
v_call: TRBV7-9
d_call: -
j_call: TRBJ2-7

cdr3_nt: TGCAGCGTTTCGGGCAATGAGCAGTTCTTC
cdr3_aa: CSVSGNEQFF
v_call: TRBV29-1
d_call: -
j_call: TRBJ2-1

cdr3_nt: TGTGCCAGCAGCTTAGCGGGAGGGCCCTACAATGAGCAGTTCTTC
cdr3_aa: CASSLAGGPYNEQFF
v_call: TRBV7-8
d_call: TRBD2
j_call: TRBJ2-1

cdr3_nt: TGTGCCAGCAGTCCCAGGGGGGTGTACAATGAGCAGTTCTTC
cdr3_aa: CASSPRGVYNEQFF
v_call: TRBV6-5
d_call: -
j_call: TRBJ2-1

cdr3_nt: TGTGCCAGCTCACCGGAGACAGGGGGCGCAGGGAACTATGGCTACACCTTC
cdr3_aa: CASSPETGGAGNYGYTF
v_call: TRBV18
d_call: TRBD1
j_call: TRBJ1-2

cdr3_nt: TGCGCCAGCACCGGGAGCATAGTCTACGAGCAGTACTTC
cdr3_aa: CASTGSIVYEQYF
v_call: TRBV10-1
d_call: -
j_call: TRBJ2-7

cdr3_nt: TGTGCCAGCAGCCCCAGGCGGGACCTCGAGCAGTACTTC
cdr3_aa: CASSPRRDLEQYF
v_call: TRBV4-2
d_call: -
j_call: TRBJ2-7

cdr3_nt: TGTGCCAGCAGTTTCACCCAGGGGGGCCCCTACGAGCAGTACTTC
cdr3_aa: CASSFTQGGPYEQYF
v_call: TRBV6-5
d_call: -
j_call: TRBJ2-7

cdr3_nt: TGTGCCAGCAGCGTAGAGGACAGGGGGGAGACCCAGTACTTC
cdr3_aa: CASSVEDRGETQYF
v_call: TRBV9
d_call: TRBD1
j_call: TRBJ2-5

cdr3_nt: TGTGCCAGCAGCGTAGGGGCAACTCCGAAAAATTCACCCCTCCACTTT
cdr3_aa: CASSVGATPKNSPLHF
v_call: TRBV9
d_call: -
j_call: TRBJ1-6

cdr3_nt: TGTGCCTGGAGTTCCGGCAGGGTTGACTACACCTTC
cdr3_aa: CAWSSGRVDYTF
v_call: TRBV30
d_call: -
j_call: TRBJ1-2